This T cell receptor beta chain was sequenced during a study of PD-1 blockade in classical Hodgkin lymphoma. Profiled with immunoSEQ multiplex PCR; TCRdb holds only in-frame clones, not every one. The sample lists 10,000 to 14,000 clones; about 79% were seen once. The germline V gene encodes CDR1 MDHEN and CDR2 SYDVKM. The CDR3 runs 14 residues. Trimming cost V 6 bases and J 3 bases, with 15 bases left between them. As regards this clone: Its antigen is undetermined.

Every patient relapsed after autologous stem cell transplantation, and brentuximab vedotin exposure varied. Broader study findings: Baseline diversity resembling that of newly diagnosed patients was seen in complete responders.

The chain employs TRBV28 and TRBJ2-7; the D is unclear. This TCR was recovered from a human donor with classical Hodgkin lymphoma. Material: peripheral blood mononuclear cells (PBMCs), obtained at baseline. The CDR3 region is CASSLIGPYYEQYF. Here the CDR3 DNA reads TGTGCCAGCAGCCTTATCGGGCCCTACTACGAGCAGTACTTC.